This TCR beta chain was identified during a study of blood T cells in healthy people across ages. Combining a sample-barcoded 5' primer with a J-beta primer mix, a second PCR ran for roughly 7 to 11 cycles. TCRdb redid the calling of the 5' RACE reads with MiXCR, one entry per CDR3 protein. The sample has some 890,000 distinct CDR3 sequences, almost 30% seen once. This clonotype has at least ten counts. This CDR3 has 15 residues. CDR1 and CDR2 (germline): LGHNA, YNFKEQ. V lost 5 bases to trimming and J lost 4 bases; unmatched junction nucleotides: 9. These same data were also listed under a study on T cells of mothers and their children.

This TCR was recovered from a woman aged 40 to 49 in good health. This chain uses TRBV4-2 with TRBJ1-2; TRBD1 agrees at 8 bases. The sequenced sample consisted of blood. The CDR3 reads CASSNSGTGLYGYTF. Here the CDR3 DNA reads TGTGCCAGCAGCAACTCTGGGACAGGTCTCTATGGCTACACCTTC.